This T cell receptor (beta chain) emerged from a study of CD8+CD57+ T cells in acquired aplastic anemia. Germline V gives CDR1 MGHRA, CDR2 YSYEKL. The CDR3 has 17 amino acids. V was pared by 1 base and J by 5 bases, with 9 bases of the junction left unmatched. Genomic DNA provided the template from which TCR beta VDJ and CDR3 profiles were obtained. TCRdb used MiXCR to reprocess the reads, holding one entry per CDR3 protein. The repertoire consists of about 160,000 distinct CDR3 sequences, with 40% to 55% occurring once and the leading ten covering 2.5% to 3%. All sequencing subjects had displayed CD8+CD57+ cell expansion on flow cytometry.

The receptor was isolated from a human donor with aplastic anemia. Sequencing input: sorted CD4+, CD8+, or CD8+CD57+ T cells (not recorded which) from PBMCs. V usage is TRBV4-1 and J usage is TRBJ2-2; 8 nucleotides agree with TRBD2. CDR3 region: CASSQANMGLGTGELFF. CDR3 bases: TGCGCCAGCAGCCAAGCTAATATGGGACTAGGAACCGGGGAGCTGTTTTTT.